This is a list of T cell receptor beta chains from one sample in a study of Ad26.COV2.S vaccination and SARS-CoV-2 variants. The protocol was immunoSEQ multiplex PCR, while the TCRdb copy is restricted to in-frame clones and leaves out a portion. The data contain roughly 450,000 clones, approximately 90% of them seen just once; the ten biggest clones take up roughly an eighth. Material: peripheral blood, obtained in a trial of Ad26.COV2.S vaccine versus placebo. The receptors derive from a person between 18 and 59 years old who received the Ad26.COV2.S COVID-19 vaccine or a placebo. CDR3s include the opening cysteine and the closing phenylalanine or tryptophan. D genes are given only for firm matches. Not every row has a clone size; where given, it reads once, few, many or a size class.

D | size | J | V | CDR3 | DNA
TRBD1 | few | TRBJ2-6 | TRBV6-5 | CASSSTGGTGANVLTF | TGTGCCAGCAGTTCCACAGGGGGCACTGGGGCCAACGTCCTGACTTTC
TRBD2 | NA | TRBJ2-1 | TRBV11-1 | CASSLVAGGINNEQFF | TGTGCCAGCAGCTTAGTAGCGGGAGGAATCAACAATGAGCAGTTCTTC
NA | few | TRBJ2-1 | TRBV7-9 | CASSPRGSEQFF | TGTGCCAGCAGCCCCCGTGGTAGTGAGCAGTTCTTC
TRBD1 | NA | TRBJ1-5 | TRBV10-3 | CAISESGQGEQPQHF | TGTGCCATCAGTGAGTCGGGACAGGGGGAGCAGCCCCAGCATTTT
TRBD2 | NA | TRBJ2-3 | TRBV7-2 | CASSLVLAGTSTDTQYF | TGTGCCAGCAGCTTAGTACTAGCGGGAACTAGCACAGATACGCAGTATTTT
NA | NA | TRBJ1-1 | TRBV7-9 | CASSFGQGGSAEAFF | TGTGCCAGCAGCTTTGGCCAGGGAGGGAGCGCTGAAGCTTTCTTT
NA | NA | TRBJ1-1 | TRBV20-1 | CSATQGPEAFF | TGCAGTGCTACACAGGGCCCTGAAGCTTTCTTT
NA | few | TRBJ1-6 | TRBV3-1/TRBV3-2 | CASSQEDRDNSPLHF | TGTGCCAGCAGCCAAGAAGACAGAGATAATTCACCCCTCCACTTT
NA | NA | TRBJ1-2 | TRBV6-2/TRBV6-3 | CASSYTGLDYGYTF | TGTGCCAGCAGTTACACGGGTTTGGACTATGGCTACACCTTC
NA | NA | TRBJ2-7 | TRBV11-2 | CASSQIRGSGYEQYF | TGTGCCAGCAGCCAGATACGGGGTAGCGGTTACGAGCAGTACTTC
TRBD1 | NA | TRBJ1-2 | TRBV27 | CASSSGTGGGYTF | TGTGCCAGCAGTTCCGGGACAGGGGGTGGCTACACCTTC
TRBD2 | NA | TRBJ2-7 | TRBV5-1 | CASSLGTSGEYEQYF | TGCGCCAGCAGCTTGGGGACTAGCGGGGAATACGAGCAGTACTTC
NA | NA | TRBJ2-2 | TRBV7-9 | CASSLQGNTGELFF | TGTGCCAGCAGCTTACAGGGGAACACCGGGGAGCTGTTTTTT
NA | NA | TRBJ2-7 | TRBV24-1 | CATSDLRPPAYEQYF | TGTGCCACCAGTGATTTGCGACCTCCCGCCTACGAGCAGTACTTC
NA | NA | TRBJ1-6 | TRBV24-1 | CATSDNLSSYNSPLHF | TGTGCCACCAGTGATAATTTGAGCTCCTATAATTCACCCCTCCACTTT
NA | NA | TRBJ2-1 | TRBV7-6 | CASSLGSEPPNEQFF | TGTGCCAGCAGCTTAGGGTCTGAGCCCCCCAATGAGCAGTTCTTC
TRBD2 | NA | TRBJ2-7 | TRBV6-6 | CASSYSGLAAAYEQYF | TGTGCCAGCAGTTACAGTGGGCTAGCGGCAGCCTACGAGCAGTACTTC
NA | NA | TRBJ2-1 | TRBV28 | CASCLPRGPYNEQFF | TGTGCCAGCTGTCTTCCGCGGGGACCCTACAATGAGCAGTTCTTC
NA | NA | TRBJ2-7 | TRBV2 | CASSDGQTYEQYF | TGTGCCAGCAGTGACGGACAGACCTACGAGCAGTACTTC
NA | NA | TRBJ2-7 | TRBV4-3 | CASSQFIRGPVNF | TGCGCCAGCAGCCAATTTATCAGGGGTCCCGTAAACTTC
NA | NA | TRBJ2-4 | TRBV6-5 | CASSYAGTTKNIQYF | TGTGCCAGCAGTTACGCCGGGACAACCAAAAACATTCAGTACTTC
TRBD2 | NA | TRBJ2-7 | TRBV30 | CAWRLAGGGTYEQYF | TGTGCCTGGAGACTAGCGGGAGGGGGGACCTACGAGCAGTACTTC
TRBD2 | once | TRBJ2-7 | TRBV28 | CASSSGLAGVREQYF | TGTGCCAGCAGTTCGGGACTAGCGGGAGTCCGCGAGCAGTACTTC
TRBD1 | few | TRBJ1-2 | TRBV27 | CASSRDRGYGYTF | TGTGCCAGCAGCAGGGACAGGGGCTATGGCTACACCTTC
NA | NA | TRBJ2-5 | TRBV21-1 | CASSKRPAGEETQYF | TGTGCCAGCAGCAAAAGGCCGGCAGGGGAAGAGACCCAGTACTTC
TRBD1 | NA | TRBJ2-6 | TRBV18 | CASSPRLGAGGSAGANVLTF | TGTGCCAGCTCACCACGATTGGGTGCAGGGGGAAGCGCTGGGGCCAACGTCCTGACTTTC
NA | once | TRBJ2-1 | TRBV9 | CASSAAGYSYNEQFF | TGTGCCAGCAGCGCCGCAGGGTACTCCTACAATGAGCAGTTCTTC
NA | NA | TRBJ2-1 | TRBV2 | CASSVIHTPGDEQFF | TGTGCCAGCAGTGTAATACATACCCCTGGGGATGAGCAGTTCTTC
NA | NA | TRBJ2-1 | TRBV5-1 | CASRKPGSSYNEQFF | TGCGCCAGCAGGAAGCCCGGGTCCTCCTACAATGAGCAGTTCTTC
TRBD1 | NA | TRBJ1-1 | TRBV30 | CAWSGGQANTEAFF | TGTGCCTGGAGTGGGGGACAGGCAAACACTGAAGCTTTCTTT
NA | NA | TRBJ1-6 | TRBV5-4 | CASSLGAVGHSPLHF | TGTGCCAGCAGCTTGGGGGCTGTGGGGCATTCACCCCTCCACTTT
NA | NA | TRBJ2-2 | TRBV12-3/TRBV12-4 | CASSFQAGGELFF | TGTGCCAGCAGTTTTCAGGCCGGCGGGGAGCTGTTTTTT
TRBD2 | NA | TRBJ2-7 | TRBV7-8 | CASRPRTSGSLYEQYF | TGTGCCAGCAGGCCTAGGACTAGCGGGAGCCTCTACGAGCAGTACTTC
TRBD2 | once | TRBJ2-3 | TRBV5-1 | CASSLALLAGAADTQYF | TGCGCCAGCAGCTTGGCCTTACTAGCGGGAGCGGCAGATACGCAGTATTTT
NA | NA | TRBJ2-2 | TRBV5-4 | CASSRGGTGTGELFF | TGTGCCAGCAGCCGGGGGGGGACAGGGACCGGGGAGCTGTTTTTT
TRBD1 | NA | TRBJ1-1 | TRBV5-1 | CASSSLQGAAAYTEAFF | TGCGCCAGCAGCTCCCTACAGGGGGCCGCGGCTTACACTGAAGCTTTCTTT
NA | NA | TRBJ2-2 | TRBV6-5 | CASSFDRTGELFF | TGTGCCAGCAGCTTCGACAGAACCGGGGAGCTGTTTTTT
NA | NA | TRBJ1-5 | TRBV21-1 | CASSKDPFNQPQHF | TGTGCCAGCAGCAAAGATCCGTTCAATCAGCCCCAGCATTTT
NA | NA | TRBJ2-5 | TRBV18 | CASSPQETQYF | TGTGCCAGCTCACCTCAAGAGACCCAGTACTTC
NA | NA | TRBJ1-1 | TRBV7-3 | CASSATVLSEAFF | TGTGCCAGCAGCGCGACAGTTTTGTCTGAAGCTTTCTTT
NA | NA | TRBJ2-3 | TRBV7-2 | CASSLVGTDTQYF | TGTGCCAGCAGCTTAGTTGGCACAGATACGCAGTATTTT
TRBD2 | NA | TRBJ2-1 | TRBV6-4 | CASSLEREDEQFF | TGTGCCAGCAGTTTAGAGCGGGAGGATGAGCAGTTCTTC
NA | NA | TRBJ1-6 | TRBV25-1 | CASTAAGTSPLHF | TGTGCCAGCACCGCGGCAGGCACCTCACCCCTCCACTTT
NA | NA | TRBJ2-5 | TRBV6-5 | CASRPGRGVKTQYF | TGTGCCAGCAGACCCGGGAGAGGAGTGAAGACCCAGTACTTC
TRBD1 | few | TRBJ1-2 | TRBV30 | CAWTGTGSGYGYTF | TGTGCCTGGACCGGGACAGGGTCCGGCTATGGCTACACCTTC
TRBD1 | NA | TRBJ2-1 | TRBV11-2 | CASMKDRGSYNEQFF | TGTGCCAGCATGAAGGACAGGGGGTCTTACAATGAGCAGTTCTTC
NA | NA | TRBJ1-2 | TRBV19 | CASSADLQGFYGYTF | TGTGCCAGTAGTGCCGATTTACAGGGATTCTATGGCTACACCTTC
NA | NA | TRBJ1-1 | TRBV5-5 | CASSTGGNTEAFF | TGTGCCAGCAGTACTGGGGGGAACACTGAAGCTTTCTTT
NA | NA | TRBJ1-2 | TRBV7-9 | CASSPGQPKGLYGYTF | TGTGCCAGCAGCCCAGGACAGCCCAAGGGGCTTTATGGCTACACCTTC
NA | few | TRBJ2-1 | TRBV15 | CATSRDTPGPYNEQFF | TGTGCCACCAGCAGAGATACTCCAGGGCCCTACAATGAGCAGTTCTTC
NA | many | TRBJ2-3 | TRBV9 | CASSVEDTDTQYF | TGTGCCAGCAGCGTAGAGGACACAGATACGCAGTATTTT
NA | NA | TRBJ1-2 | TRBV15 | CATSRDRGGNGYTF | TGTGCCACCAGCAGAGATCGGGGGGGCAATGGCTACACCTTC